A single sample is the source of the 20 T cell receptor beta chains below, sequenced in a study of PD-1 and CTLA-4 blockade in melanoma. Generated by immunoSEQ multiplex PCR, the TCRdb table keeps only in-frame clones and is missing some. The data show around 16,000 clones, roughly 73% seen once. Sequencing used CD8+ T cells from peripheral blood, obtained before anti-PD-1 treatment. The receptor set was obtained from a human donor with melanoma.

This sequence joins TRBV6-5 and TRBJ2-7; D may correspond to TRBD1 or TRBD2 (5 bases each). There are 15 residues in the CDR3. The germline gives CDR1 MNHEY, CDR2 SVGAGI. With 2 bases removed from V and 1 base from J, the gap between germline ends came to 12 bases. This CDR3 reads CASSYEGTHSYEQYF. DNA for the CDR3: TGTGCCAGCAGTTACGAAGGGACGCATTCCTACGAGCAGTACTTC.

The J gene is TRBJ1-6, the V gene TRBV5-1; no firm D call. Germline CDR1 and CDR2: SGHRS and YFSETQ. V was shortened by 4 bases and J by 9 bases, with 14 bases between the two germline ends. This CDR3 has 14 residues. This chain's CDR3 is CASSPGRESSPLHF. DNA for the CDR3: TGCGCCAGCAGCCCGGGTAGGGAGTCTTCACCCCTCCACTTT.

V and J are TRBV5-4 and TRBJ2-3, with D maybe TRBD1 (7 bases). This CDR3 comprises 15 residues. Trimming took 4 bases from V and 4 from J, leaving 16 bases between them. Germline V gene lookup returns CDR1 SGHNT and CDR2 YYREEE (reference sequence). CDR3: CASSPAGGSADTQYF. CDR3 in DNA: TGTGCCAGCAGCCCCGCAGGGGGGAGCGCAGATACGCAGTATTTT.

V gene TRBV5-8 combines with J gene TRBJ1-2; D uncertain. The ends were cut back, 1 base at V and 4 bases at J, with 11 bases in the middle. The CDR3 length is 14 residues. CDR1 and CDR2 from the germline V gene are SGHTS and YDEGEE. The CDR3 loop is CASSLRGSFYGYTF. CDR3 nucleotides: TGTGCCAGCAGCTTGCGAGGATCCTTCTATGGCTACACCTTC. The entire variable domain, with the rest obtained from reference TRBV5-8 and TRBJ1-2, is as follows: EAGVTQSPTHLIKTRGQQATLRCSPISGHTSVYWYQQALGLGLQFLLWYDEGEERNRGNFPPRFSGRQFPNYSSELNVNALELEDSALYLCASSLRGSFYGYTFGSGTRLTVV.

This rearrangement joins TRBV4-1 to TRBJ2-3; 10 bases match TRBD2. The V gene end was trimmed by 0 bases and the J gene end by 2 bases; junction bases not matched to a gene: 5. This CDR3 has 17 amino acids. Germline lookup yields CDR1 MGHRA and CDR2 YSYEKL. CDR3 sequence reads: CASSQDRLAGFTDTQYF. The DNA for the CDR3 is TGCGCCAGCAGCCAAGATCGACTAGCGGGCTTCACAGATACGCAGTATTTT.

This rearrangement joins TRBV5-1 to TRBJ2-2; 9 nucleotides agree with TRBD1. V shed 2 bases and J 5 bases; nucleotides not matched to a gene: 7. CDR3 size: 16 residues. Germline assignment: CDR1 SGHRS and CDR2 YFSETQ. The CDR3: CASSFSQGAPTGELFF. The CDR3 nucleotides read TGCGCCAGCAGCTTTTCACAGGGGGCGCCGACCGGGGAGCTGTTTTTT.

The chain joins TRBV10-3 to TRBJ2-1, with D perhaps matching TRBD1 (5 bases). Germline values: CDR1 ENHRY, CDR2 SYGVKD. This CDR3 comprises 16 residues. With 2 bases removed from V and 5 bases from J, the gap between germline ends came to 16 bases. In nucleotides, the CDR3 is TGTGCCATCAGTGAGGAGGATTGGTACAGGAACAATGAGCAGTTCTTC. It encodes CAISEEDWYRNNEQFF.

The chain couples TRBV5-1 to TRBJ1-2, with 8 bases identical to TRBD1. CDR3 length: 15 residues. Germline V CDR1 and CDR2: SGHRS, YFSETQ. The ends lost 4 bases at V and 4 bases at J; junction bases unmatched: 9. The CDR3 loop reads CASSPGQGEIYGYTF. The DNA for the CDR3 is TGCGCCAGCAGCCCAGGACAGGGAGAGATCTATGGCTACACCTTC.

The chain is built from TRBV28 and TRBJ1-6; weak D call: TRBD1 (5 bases). The CDR3 consists of 18 residues. Trimming shortened V by 6 bases and J by 0 bases, and 18 bases separated the two germline ends. CDR1 is MDHEN and CDR2 is SYDVKM in the germline V gene. CDR3 nucleotide sequence: TGTGCCAGCAGAATAGGGGCCTCGTTAAGCTCCTATAATTCACCCCTCCACTTT. Translated: CASRIGASLSSYNSPLHF.

The chain employs TRBV19 and TRBJ2-1; D not resolved. Germline V gene lookup returns CDR1 LNHDA and CDR2 SQIVND (reference sequence). V lost 5 bases and J 3 bases, leaving 17 bases between the germline ends. The CDR3 runs to 16 residues. The CDR3 nucleotides read TGTGCCAGTAGTGAGAGTCTCCCAGAAGTCTACAATGAGCAGTTCTTC. It is translated as CASSESLPEVYNEQFF.

The chain combines TRBV5-1 with TRBJ1-5; D perhaps matches TRBD1 (6 bases). From germline, CDR1 is SGHRS and CDR2 YFSETQ. This CDR3 spans 14 amino acids. Trimming took off 4 bases at V and 4 bases at J, with 12 bases between the two ends. The CDR3 coding sequence is TGCGCCAGCAGCCCTGAAACAGGGAATCAGCCCCAGCATTTT. Its translation: CASSPETGNQPQHF.

V usage is TRBV15 and J usage is TRBJ2-2; the D gene is possibly TRBD1 (6 bases). V gave up 5 bases and J gave up 6 bases, with 28 bases separating them. This CDR3 region has 19 residues. CDR1 and CDR2 (germline): LNHNV, YYDKDF (reference sequence). The CDR3: CATSDHPLGRSGVPGELFF. The CDR3 DNA sequence: TGTGCCACCAGCGACCACCCCCTGGGGCGGTCAGGGGTGCCCGGGGAGCTGTTTTTT. Full variable domain (rest looked up from reference TRBV15 and TRBJ2-2): DAMVIQNPRYQVTQFGKPVTLSCSQTLNHNVMYWYQQKSSQAPKLLFHYYDKDFNNEADTPDNFQSRRPNTSFCFLDIRSPGLGDTAMYLCATSDHPLGRSGVPGELFFGEGSRLTVL.

This sequence joins TRBV6-5 and TRBJ1-2; maybe TRBD1 (5 bases). This CDR3 is built from 15 residues. Germline CDR1 and CDR2: MNHEY and SVGAGI. Trimming removed 0 bases at V and 2 bases at J, with 10 bases between. The CDR3 nucleotides are TGTGCCAGCAGTTACTCCCCGGGGGGGAACTATGGCTACACCTTC. Translating it yields CASSYSPGGNYGYTF.

The chain joins TRBV30 to TRBJ2-6, with D perhaps TRBD2 (6 bases). Germline CDR1 and CDR2: GTSNPN and SVGIG (reference sequence). Trimming removed 3 bases from V and 12 bases from J, with 9 bases in between. CDR3 length: 11 amino acids. CDR3 sequence reads: CAWRRGGVLTF. DNA for the CDR3: TGTGCCTGGAGGCGGGGCGGCGTCCTGACTTTC.

CDR3 sequence: CASSLWDRENQPQHF. The CDR3 coding sequence is TGTGCCAGCAGCTTATGGGACAGGGAAAATCAGCCCCAGCATTTT. V is TRBV5-5 and J is TRBJ1-5; 9 nucleotides match TRBD1. Looked up from germline, CDR1 is SGHKS and CDR2 is YYEKEE (reference sequence). V lost 2 bases to trimming and J lost 4 bases; unmatched junction nucleotides: 4. The CDR3 has 15 residues.

The chain links TRBV27 to TRBJ2-5; 7 nucleotides match TRBD2. There are 18 residues in the CDR3. V lost 0 bases to trimming and J lost 5 bases; unmatched junction nucleotides: 15. Germline assignment: CDR1 MNHEY and CDR2 SMNVEV (reference sequence). The CDR3 reads CASSLSPLALAIRETQYF. The CDR3 nucleotides read TGTGCCAGCAGTTTATCACCCTTGGCACTAGCGATCAGGGAGACCCAGTACTTC.

The V and J genes are TRBV30 and TRBJ1-6; D unresolved. The CDR3 sequence is 15 residues long. The germline V gene encodes CDR1 GTSNPN and CDR2 SVGIG (reference sequence). Trimming stripped 0 bases from V and 0 bases from J, with 6 bases between. CDR3 DNA: TGTGCCTGGAGTGTACTGAGCTCCTATAATTCACCCCTCCACTTT. The encoded protein is CAWSVLSSYNSPLHF. The whole variable domain, remainder taken from reference TRBV30 and TRBJ1-6, is SQTIHQWPATLVQPVGSPLSLECTVEGTSNPNLYWYRQAAGRGLQLLFYSVGIGQISSEVPQNLSASRPQDRQFILSSKKLLLSDSGFYLCAWSVLSSYNSPLHFGNGTRLTVT.

The genes are TRBV5-4 and TRBJ2-5, with a weak D call TRBD2 (6 bases). The CDR3 extends over 16 amino acids. Germline V gene sequence: CDR1 SGHNT, CDR2 YYREEE (reference sequence). The V gene lost 2 bases and the J gene lost 1 base, with 15 bases spanning the gap. CDR3 DNA: TGTGCCAGCAGCTTCGGGGCGGGGAACAGCCAAGAGACCCAGTACTTC. Translation: CASSFGAGNSQETQYF.

The chain is built from TRBV19 and TRBJ2-7, with D possibly matching TRBD2 (5 bases). Germline CDR1 is LNHDA and CDR2 is SQIVND (reference sequence). V shed 3 bases and J shed 2 bases, with 14 bases lying between them. The CDR3 totals 15 residues. The CDR3 DNA sequence: TGTGCCAGTAGTATGGGCCCTGACTACGCCTACGAGCAGTACTTC. It encodes CASSMGPDYAYEQYF.

V is TRBV7-2 and J is TRBJ1-1, with D perhaps matching TRBD1 (5 bases). Per germline, CDR1 SGHTA and CDR2 FQGNSA. Trimming removed 3 bases from V and 11 bases from J, with 13 bases in between. The CDR3 is 12 amino acids. The CDR3 DNA reads TGTGCCAGCAGCTTGGCCAGGGATAGGGCTTTCTTT. It encodes CASSLARDRAFF. Full variable domain (missing parts from reference TRBV7-2 and TRBJ1-1): GAGVSQSPSNKVTEKGKDVELRCDPISGHTALYWYRQSLGQGLEFLIYFQGNSAPDKSGLPSDRFSAERTGGSVSTLTIQRTQQEDSAVYLCASSLARDRAFFGQGTRLTVV.